This T cell receptor beta chain is drawn from a study of beta chain features in type 1 diabetes. Study results and caveats: The VDJ junctions of type 1 diabetes patients carried fewer insertions and more deletions.

Cell sorting via CD45RO/CCR7/CD25/CD127/CD95/CD27 was performed to obtain CD4+ naive, central memory, regulatory and stem cell-like memory cells. Populations obtained by sorting all exceeded 98% purity. The sample holds a few counts of this clone. Its cognate antigen is unknown. The whole isolated RNA underwent reverse transcription, so sequencing captured expressed TCRB transcripts. The protocol was immunoSEQ multiplex PCR, while the TCRdb copy is restricted to in-frame clones and leaves out a portion. The table has approximately 200,000 clones, 9.6% seen once. This CDR3 region has 14 residues. Trimming pared 2 bases from V and 3 bases from J, leaving 9 bases between. Germline CDR1 reads MNHEY; CDR2 reads SVGAGI.

The origin of this receptor is a woman under 30 in good health. This chain joins TRBV6-5 and TRBJ2-3, with D tentatively TRBD1 (6 bases). The sample was naive CD4+ T cells from blood. CDR3 protein: CASSYVRGTDTQYF. The DNA of the CDR3 is TGTGCCAGCAGTTACGTCAGGGGAACAGATACGCAGTATTTT.